This T cell receptor (beta chain) appears in the sequencing data of a study of T cells in Graves' hyperthyroidism and ophthalmopathy. J was trimmed by 6 bases and V by 5 bases; bases with no gene match: 16. The CDR3 length is 16 residues. From RNA transcripts, TCR beta CDR3 regions were amplified. The study used the HTBI primer set for a first-round RT-PCR of the TCR CDR3. TCRdb fed the multiplex PCR reads into MiXCR, producing one record per CDR3 protein. The repertoire consists of roughly 510,000 distinct CDR3 sequences, with over 45% occurring once and the leading ten covering about two fifths. Lactation, pregnancy, other autoimmune disease or uncontrolled infection excluded patients.

The sequencing input was peripheral blood or thyroid tissue (not recorded which). This receptor was identified in an adult woman with Graves' disease, either hyperthyroidism or ophthalmopathy (not recorded which). V and J are TRBV12-3 or TRBV12-4 and TRBJ2-7; 7 bases agree with TRBD2. The chain's CDR3 is CASSGIRSSGNSEQYF. The DNA of the CDR3 is TGTGCCAGCAGTGGTATCCGGTCTAGCGGTAACTCCGAGCAGTACTTC.